The clone carrying this TCR beta chain was recorded once. Libraries were prepared by immunoSEQ multiplex PCR; TCRdb keeps only in-frame clonotypes and omits some of them. This sample carries tens of thousands of clones, roughly 80% of them seen once, and the ten largest clones take 20% to 25%. This sample was taken from a study of blood T cell repertoires in COVID-19. Study-wide context: Acute and convalescent COVID-19 specimens originated in the United States, Italy and Spain.

The sequence was collected from a woman in her 70s with acute or convalescent COVID-19. Sequences were obtained from peripheral blood.

The CDR3 bases are TGTGCCAGCAAGGGTACAGGGAACACCGGGGAGCTGTTTTTT. It is translated as CASKGTGNTGELFF. This chain connects TRBV6-4 to TRBJ2-2, with TRBD1 as a possible D gene (5 bases). V lost 7 bases and J 1 base, leaving 10 bases between the germline ends. The CDR3 has 14 amino acids. CDR1 and CDR2 from the germline V gene are MRHNA and SNTAGT.